Shown below are 16 T cell receptor beta chains from a single sample sequenced in a study of T cell responses to AZD1222 COVID-19 vaccine. This table comes from immunoSEQ multiplex PCR, and its TCRdb copy is limited to in-frame clones, with some not included. This sample has around 180,000 clones; around 87% occur once, and the top ten carry approximately 2.5%. Material: peripheral blood, obtained on day 0 of MenACWY control vaccination. Receptors originate from an adult in good health.

This clone was picked up one time. The chain links TRBV11-2 to TRBJ2-7; unclear D gene. The V gene lost 3 bases and the J gene lost 2 bases, with 11 bases spanning the gap. CDR3 length: 14 residues. Looked up from germline, CDR1 is SGHAT and CDR2 is FQNNGV. Here the CDR3 DNA reads TGTGCCAGCAGCTTGACGGTAGGACCCTACGAGCAGTACTTC. Its protein is CASSLTVGPYEQYF.

The rearrangement joins TRBV6-6 to TRBJ1-2; D is uncertain. V was shortened by 0 bases and J by 8 bases, with 13 bases between the two germline ends. Germline V gene sequence: CDR1 MNHNY, CDR2 SVGAGI (reference sequence). This CDR3 is built from 14 residues. The CDR3 coding sequence is TGTGCCAGCAGTTACTCGTTTGAAGTAGGCGGCTACACCTTC. It translates to CASSYSFEVGGYTF.

V is TRBV28 and J is TRBJ2-3; D may match TRBD1 or TRBD2 (5 bases each). This CDR3 contains 18 residues. V gave up 3 bases and J gave up 4 bases, with 23 bases separating them. The germline gives CDR1 MDHEN, CDR2 SYDVKM. The CDR3 spells CASSFPPGRQRMADTQYF. CDR3 nucleotides: TGTGCCAGCAGTTTCCCCCCGGGACGCCAGAGGATGGCAGATACGCAGTATTTT.

Only one count was recorded for this clone. V usage is TRBV5-5 and J usage is TRBJ2-7; no clear D gene. Germline V gene lookup returns CDR1 SGHKS and CDR2 YYEKEE (reference sequence). V was cut by 0 bases and J by 2 bases, with 12 bases left in between. This CDR3 has 15 residues. The CDR3 is CASSLELRATYEQYF. The CDR3 DNA reads TGTGCCAGCAGCTTGGAATTACGGGCTACCTACGAGCAGTACTTC. The entire variable domain, with the rest obtained from reference TRBV5-5 and TRBJ2-7, is as follows: DAGVTQSPTHLIKTRGQQVTLRCSPISGHKSVSWYQQVLGQGPQFIFQYYEKEERGRGNFPDRFSARQFPNYSSELNVNALLLGDSALYLCASSLELRATYEQYFGPGTRLTVT.

The V call is TRBV5-1, the J call TRBJ1-2; TRBD1 aligns across 7 bases. This CDR3 is built from 15 residues. Trimming removed 2 bases from V and 0 bases from J; junction bases left unmatched: 4. Germline loops: CDR1 SGHRS, CDR2 YFSETQ. The CDR3 region is CASSFGTVTNYGYTF. The CDR3 coding sequence is TGCGCCAGCAGCTTCGGGACAGTTACTAACTATGGCTACACCTTC.

The V call is TRBV7-8, the J call TRBJ2-3, with a possible D match to TRBD1 (6 bases). The CDR3 is 15 residues long. With 1 base removed from V and 2 bases from J, the gap between germline ends came to 10 bases. Germline-derived CDR1 and CDR2 are SGHVS and FQNEAQ. CDR3 protein: CASSLGRTVTDTQYF. CDR3 sequence (DNA): TGTGCCAGCAGCTTAGGGAGGACAGTCACAGATACGCAGTATTTT.

The chain links TRBV4-1 to TRBJ1-1; D gene uncertain. Deletions cut 6 bases from V and 6 bases from J, with 8 bases between. CDR1 is MGHRA, CDR2 YSYEKL, per germline. This CDR3 region has 11 residues. The CDR3, as DNA: TGCGCCAGCAGTCAGAGATCTGAAGCTTTCTTT. The encoded protein is CASSQRSEAFF.

The J gene is TRBJ2-7, the V gene TRBV10-1; 9 bases are a match to TRBD1. This CDR3 contains 15 residues. CDR1 and CDR2 (germline): WNHNN, SYGVQD (reference sequence). V was clipped by 7 bases and J by 4 bases; unmatched bases: 11. The CDR3 DNA reads as TGCGCCAGCAAGCACCGGGACAGGGCGGAGTACGAGCAGTACTTC. Translating it yields CASKHRDRAEYEQYF.

The rearrangement uses TRBV3-1 (or the pseudogene TRBV3-2) and TRBJ2-5; D is undetermined. The CDR3 runs to 11 residues. V was cut by 3 bases and J by 5 bases, with 4 bases left in between. Germline-derived CDR1 and CDR2 are LGHDT and YNNKEL (reference sequence). CDR3 bases: TGTGCCAGCAGCCAGACGGAGACCCAGTACTTC. It encodes CASSQTETQYF.

This clone was counted a few times. This chain connects TRBV7-9 to TRBJ2-2; no clear D gene. The germline V gene has CDR1 SEHNR and CDR2 FQNEAQ (reference sequence). This CDR3 contains 15 residues. V lost 3 bases to trimming and J lost 0 bases, with 8 bases between them. In nucleotides, the CDR3 is TGTGCCAGCAGCTTCAACGATGCGAACACCGGGGAGCTGTTTTTT. Translating it yields CASSFNDANTGELFF.

The gene calls are TRBV7-3 and TRBJ2-1; D is possibly TRBD1 (6 bases). The V gene's germline CDR1 is SGHTA and CDR2 FQGTGA. This CDR3 has 14 amino acids. Trimming cost V 4 bases and J 10 bases, with 17 bases left between them. CDR3 amino acids: CASSSRQASGEQFF. CDR3 sequence (DNA): TGTGCCAGCAGCTCTCGACAGGCCTCCGGCGAGCAGTTCTTC. The entire variable domain, with the rest obtained from reference TRBV7-3 and TRBJ2-1, is as follows: GAGVSQTPSNKVTEKGKYVELRCDPISGHTALYWYRQSLGQGPEFLIYFQGTGAADDSGLPNDRFFAVRPEGSVSTLKIQRTERGDSAVYLCASSSRQASGEQFFGPGTRLTVL.

The DNA of the CDR3 is TGTGCCAGCAGCTTCAACAATCAGCCCCAGCATTTT. This translates into CASSFNNQPQHF. The gene calls are TRBV7-2 and TRBJ1-5; D is ambiguous. CDR1 is SGHTA, CDR2 FQGNSA, per germline. This CDR3 is built from 12 residues. V gave up 3 bases and J gave up 3 bases, with 3 bases separating them. Together with reference TRBV7-2 and TRBJ1-5, the CDR3 gives the full variable domain: GAGVSQSPSNKVTEKGKDVELRCDPISGHTALYWYRQSLGQGLEFLIYFQGNSAPDKSGLPSDRFSAERTGGSVSTLTIQRTQQEDSAVYLCASSFNNQPQHFGDGTRLSIL.

The gene calls are TRBV30 and TRBJ2-5; unclear D gene. Germline loops: CDR1 GTSNPN, CDR2 SVGIG (reference sequence). Trimming pared 2 bases from V and 7 bases from J, leaving 5 bases between. The CDR3 runs to 10 residues. CDR3 in amino acids: CAWSTGTQYF. DNA of the CDR3: TGTGCCTGGAGTACCGGGACCCAGTACTTC.

V usage is TRBV6-2 or TRBV6-3 and J usage is TRBJ2-7; TRBD2 aligns across 12 bases. Germline CDR1 MNHEY, CDR2 SVGEGT. The CDR3 is 15 amino acids. Trimming at V came to 5 bases and at J to 1 base, leaving 3 bases not matched to a gene. DNA of the CDR3: TGTGCCAGCAGTGGCGGACTAGCGGGATCCTACGAGCAGTACTTC. It encodes CASSGGLAGSYEQYF.

The rearrangement links TRBV7-9 to TRBJ1-6; D unclear. Between the trimmed V and J ends, which lost 1 base and 9 bases, there was a span of 10 bases. The CDR3 contains 14 residues. Germline assignment: CDR1 SEHNR and CDR2 FQNEAQ (reference sequence). The CDR3 reads CASSLGGTISPLHF. The CDR3 DNA follows: TGTGCCAGCAGCTTAGGGGGTACGATTTCACCCCTCCACTTT.

This clone was observed a handful of times. This chain connects TRBV7-9 to TRBJ1-2; D remains ambiguous. From germline, CDR1 is SEHNR and CDR2 FQNEAQ (reference sequence). The length of the CDR3 is 14 residues. V lost 0 bases and J lost 4, with 9 bases in between. The CDR3 DNA reads TGTGCCAGCAGCTTAGCGCTGTCAGCCTATGGCTACACCTTC. Its translation: CASSLALSAYGYTF.